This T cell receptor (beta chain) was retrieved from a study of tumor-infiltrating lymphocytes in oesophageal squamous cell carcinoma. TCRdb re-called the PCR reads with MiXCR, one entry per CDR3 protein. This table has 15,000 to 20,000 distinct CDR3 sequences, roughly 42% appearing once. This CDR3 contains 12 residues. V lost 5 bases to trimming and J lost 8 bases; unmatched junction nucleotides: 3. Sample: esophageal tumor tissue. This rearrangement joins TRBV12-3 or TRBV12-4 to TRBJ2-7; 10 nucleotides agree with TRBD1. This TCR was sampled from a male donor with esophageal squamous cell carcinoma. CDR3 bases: TGTGCCAGCAGTGGGACAGGGGATAAGCAGTACTTC. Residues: CASSGTGDKQYF.